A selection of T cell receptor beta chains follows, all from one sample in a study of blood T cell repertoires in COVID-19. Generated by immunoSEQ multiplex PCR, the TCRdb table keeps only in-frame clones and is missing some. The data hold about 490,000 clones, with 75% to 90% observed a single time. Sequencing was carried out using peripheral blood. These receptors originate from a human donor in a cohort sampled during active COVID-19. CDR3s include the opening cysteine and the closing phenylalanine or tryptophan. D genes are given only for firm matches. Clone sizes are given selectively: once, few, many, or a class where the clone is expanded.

CASSLGTSGSGGELFF,TGTGCCAGCAGCCTTGGGACTAGCGGGAGCGGCGGGGAGCTGTTTTTT,TRBV7-3,TRBD2,once,TRBJ2-2
CATSDSGPGGLNQPQHF,TGTGCCACCAGTGATTCAGGTCCAGGGGGCCTGAATCAGCCCCAGCATTTT,TRBV24-1,TRBD1,NA,TRBJ1-5
CASSLQGALHRETQYF,TGTGCCAGCAGCCTGCAGGGGGCGCTTCATAGAGAGACCCAGTACTTC,TRBV5-6,TRBD1,NA,TRBJ2-5
CASSSQGVDNSPLHF,TGCGCCAGCAGCTCCCAGGGGGTGGATAATTCACCCCTCCACTTT,TRBV5-1,TRBD1,NA,TRBJ1-6
CASSLEGRDTDTQYF,TGCGCCAGCAGCTTGGAGGGGCGGGACACAGATACGCAGTATTTT,TRBV5-1,NA,NA,TRBJ2-3
CASSFSRQGTNPNTEAFF,TGTGCCAGCAGTTTTTCCCGACAGGGAACTAATCCGAACACTGAAGCTTTCTTT,TRBV28,TRBD1,NA,TRBJ1-1
CAWSRGQGDYGYTF,TGTGCCTGGTCCCGCGGACAGGGAGACTATGGCTACACCTTC,TRBV30,TRBD1,NA,TRBJ1-2
CASSTLGLAGTYEQYF,TGTGCCAGTAGTACCCTGGGACTAGCGGGAACATACGAGCAGTACTTC,TRBV19,TRBD2,NA,TRBJ2-7
CASSLAPRTSGRVDTQYF,TGCGCCAGCAGCTTGGCCCCACGGACTAGCGGGAGGGTGGATACGCAGTATTTT,TRBV5-1,TRBD2,NA,TRBJ2-3
CASSVGSGTEKLFF,TGTGCCAGCAGCGTAGGGTCCGGGACAGAAAAACTGTTTTTT,TRBV9,NA,NA,TRBJ1-4
CASSSPASGTYEQYF,TGTGCCAGCAGTTCCCCGGCTAGCGGGACATACGAGCAGTACTTC,TRBV28,TRBD2,NA,TRBJ2-7
CATSTGIQETQYF,TGTGCCACCAGTACGGGAATACAAGAGACCCAGTACTTC,TRBV24-1,NA,NA,TRBJ2-5
CATSRDRGLGGEQFF,TGTGCCACCAGCAGAGATAGAGGGCTCGGCGGTGAGCAGTTCTTC,TRBV15,NA,NA,TRBJ2-1
CATEARPGLMNTGELFF,TGTGCCACCGAAGCCCGCCCGGGACTAATGAACACCGGGGAGCTGTTTTTT,TRBV24-1,TRBD2,NA,TRBJ2-2
CAWSAGLAGYNEQFF,TGTGCCTGGAGTGCAGGACTAGCGGGATACAATGAGCAGTTCTTC,TRBV30,TRBD2,NA,TRBJ2-1
CASIIETAFNEKLFF,TGTGCCAGCATCATAGAGACAGCTTTCAATGAAAAACTGTTTTTT,TRBV2,NA,NA,TRBJ1-4
CASSFPGQAYEQYF,TGTGCCAGCAGCTTTCCGGGACAGGCCTACGAGCAGTACTTC,TRBV7-2,TRBD1,once,TRBJ2-7
CASSLAGSYGYTF,TGCGCCAGCAGCTTAGCCGGGTCCTATGGCTACACCTTC,TRBV4-1,NA,once,TRBJ1-2
CASSQDWGGFQNEQFF,TGTGCCAGCAGCCAAGACTGGGGAGGCTTTCAGAATGAGCAGTTCTTC,TRBV3-1/TRBV3-2,NA,NA,TRBJ2-1
CASSVVARAGNTIYF,TGTGCCAGCAGCGTAGTGGCCAGGGCTGGAAACACCATATATTTT,TRBV9,NA,NA,TRBJ1-3
CASSYYTGGNQPQHF,TGTGCCAGCAGTTACTATACAGGGGGCAATCAGCCCCAGCATTTT,TRBV6-5,TRBD1,NA,TRBJ1-5
CASSPQGTDTQYF,TGCGCCAGCAGCCCGCAGGGGACAGATACGCAGTATTTT,TRBV4-3,NA,NA,TRBJ2-3
CSGGQGVAEAFF,TGCAGCGGTGGACAGGGGGTCGCTGAAGCTTTCTTT,TRBV29-1,TRBD1,NA,TRBJ1-1
CASSFQGNHQPQHF,TGTGCCAGCAGTTTCCAGGGTAATCATCAGCCCCAGCATTTT,TRBV6-6,NA,NA,TRBJ1-5
CASSYPTDGIYEQYF,TGTGCCAGCAGTTACCCTACGGACGGGATCTACGAGCAGTACTTC,TRBV6-2/TRBV6-3,NA,NA,TRBJ2-7
CASSLTQGRFYTF,TGTGCCAGCAGTCTAACACAGGGAAGATTCTACACCTTC,TRBV27,NA,NA,TRBJ1-2
CASSISGSGTDTQYF,TGTGCCAGCTCCATAAGCGGGAGTGGAACAGATACGCAGTATTTT,TRBV18,TRBD2,NA,TRBJ2-3
CASRRQGSGANVLTF,TGTGCCAGCAGGCGACAGGGGTCTGGGGCCAACGTCCTGACTTTC,TRBV27,TRBD1,NA,TRBJ2-6
CASSQSIYRGPNEKLFF,TGCGCCAGCAGCCAATCAATCTACAGGGGACCTAATGAAAAACTGTTTTTT,TRBV4-3,TRBD1,NA,TRBJ1-4
CASSMSGGVDKGNQPQHF,TGTGCCAGTAGTATGTCAGGGGGCGTCGATAAGGGCAATCAGCCCCAGCATTTT,TRBV19,TRBD1,NA,TRBJ1-5
CASIRADREFNYGYTF,TGTGCCAGCATCCGTGCAGACAGGGAATTTAACTATGGCTACACCTTC,TRBV7-9,TRBD1,few,TRBJ1-2
CASGFGQGARTEAFF,TGTGCTAGTGGTTTCGGACAGGGGGCACGGACTGAAGCTTTCTTT,TRBV12-5,TRBD1,NA,TRBJ1-1
CASSDYVGRETQYF,TGTGCCAGCAGTGATTACGTGGGGCGGGAGACCCAGTACTTC,TRBV6-1,NA,NA,TRBJ2-5
CASSPTWAPQNSPLHF,TGTGCCAGTAGCCCTACCTGGGCTCCCCAGAATTCACCCCTCCACTTT,TRBV19,NA,NA,TRBJ1-6
CASSFKGGLAGLDTQYF,TGTGCTAGCAGCTTCAAAGGGGGACTAGCGGGGTTAGATACGCAGTATTTT,TRBV7-7,TRBD2,NA,TRBJ2-3
CASSVDRGESPLHF,TGTGCCAGCAGCGTCGACAGGGGAGAGTCACCCCTCCACTTT,TRBV5-6,TRBD1,NA,TRBJ1-6
CASSQNWVQGDTGELFF,TGTGCTAGCAGCCAAAATTGGGTACAGGGAGACACCGGGGAGCTGTTTTTT,TRBV7-7,NA,NA,TRBJ2-2
CASSVDSDRGKKLFF,TGTGCCAGCAGCGTCGATTCGGACAGGGGAAAAAAACTGTTTTTT,TRBV9,TRBD1,NA,TRBJ1-4
CASSIRDRYTEAFF,TGTGCCAGCAGTATCCGGGACAGATACACTGAAGCTTTCTTT,TRBV28,TRBD1,NA,TRBJ1-1
CASSKAFRQGGHEQYF,TGTGCCAGCAGCAAAGCCTTTAGACAGGGGGGACACGAGCAGTACTTC,TRBV21-1,NA,NA,TRBJ2-7
CASRTSGSDTQYF,TGTGCCAGTAGGACTAGCGGGAGTGATACGCAGTATTTT,TRBV2,TRBD2,few,TRBJ2-3
CSGTGWRDRGARSSMNTEAFF,TGCAGCGGCACCGGGTGGAGGGACAGGGGAGCCCGTAGCTCGATGAACACTGAAGCTTTCTTT,TRBV29-1,TRBD1,NA,TRBJ1-1
CASREGQYYGYTF,TGTGCCAGCAGGGAGGGACAGTACTATGGCTACACCTTC,TRBV12-3/TRBV12-4,TRBD1,NA,TRBJ1-2
CASTLGAGTAYEQYF,TGTGCCAGCACCCTCGGGGCCGGGACAGCCTACGAGCAGTACTTC,TRBV28,TRBD1,NA,TRBJ2-7
CASSTALSSNEQFF,TGTGCCAGTAGTACAGCGTTATCCTCCAATGAGCAGTTCTTC,TRBV19,NA,NA,TRBJ2-1
CASSYRQGSGNTEAFF,TGTGCCAGCAGTTACCGACAGGGGAGTGGTAACACTGAAGCTTTCTTT,TRBV28,TRBD1,NA,TRBJ1-1
CASSEAGYNEQFF,TGTGCCAGCAGTGAGGCAGGGTACAATGAGCAGTTCTTC,TRBV11-3,NA,NA,TRBJ2-1
CSVERTGADTQYF,TGCAGCGTTGAAAGGACAGGCGCAGATACGCAGTATTTT,TRBV29-1,TRBD1,NA,TRBJ2-3
CASSPLLAGVNEQYF,TGTGCCAGCAGCCCCTTACTAGCGGGAGTGAACGAGCAGTACTTC,TRBV4-2,TRBD2,once,TRBJ2-7
CASSQSSGGWGQETQYF,TGCGCCAGCAGCCAAAGTTCAGGAGGGTGGGGGCAAGAGACCCAGTACTTC,TRBV4-3,NA,once,TRBJ2-5
CASSFGTDYGYTF,TGTGCCAGCAGTTTCGGGACAGACTATGGCTACACCTTC,TRBV12-3/TRBV12-4,TRBD1,NA,TRBJ1-2
CASSFQGYGYTF,TGTGCCAGCAGTTTTCAGGGGTATGGCTACACCTTC,TRBV12-3/TRBV12-4,NA,few,TRBJ1-2
CSVVSGPETQYF,TGCAGCGTGGTTAGCGGGCCAGAGACCCAGTACTTC,TRBV29-1,TRBD2,NA,TRBJ2-5
CASTLGQGATYEQFF,TGTGCCAGCACCCTTGGACAGGGGGCGACCTATGAGCAGTTCTTC,TRBV5-4,TRBD1,NA,TRBJ2-1
CASSPRDRGLSVTEAFF,TGTGCCAGCAGCCCGAGGGACAGGGGGCTAAGTGTCACTGAAGCTTTCTTT,TRBV7-8,TRBD1,NA,TRBJ1-1
CASSRTGELSYNEQFF,TGTGCCAGCTCACGGACAGGGGAGCTTTCCTACAATGAGCAGTTCTTC,TRBV18,TRBD1,NA,TRBJ2-1
CASSPGQPAARGNIQYF,TGTGCCAGCTCGCCCGGACAGCCCGCAGCTCGCGGAAACATTCAGTACTTC,TRBV18,NA,NA,TRBJ2-4
CASSESLAGGGETQYF,TGTGCCAGCAGTGAATCTTTGGCGGGAGGAGGCGAGACCCAGTACTTC,TRBV6-1,TRBD2,NA,TRBJ2-5